Each of the 3 T cell receptor beta chains below was sequenced from the same sample in a study of cytomegalovirus exposure and HLA in healthy donors. The primer mix had 60 Vbeta and 13 Jbeta primers. Measured with immunoSEQ multiplex PCR; TCRdb has only the in-frame clones, and not every one. This table has roughly 100,000 clones, approximately 80% appearing once. The specimen sequenced was PBMCs. These receptors were collected from a woman aged 18-29 years in good health and CMV-seropositive.

This clone has just one count. The genes are TRBV30 and TRBJ1-4; possibly TRBD1 for D (5 bases). Germline V gene lookup returns CDR1 GTSNPN and CDR2 SVGIG (reference sequence). V dropped 7 bases and J dropped 7 bases, with 7 bases sitting between them. CDR3 length: 10 amino acids. The CDR3 DNA follows: TGTGCCTTAGACAGTGAAAAACTGTTTTTT. Its protein product is CALDSEKLFF.

This chain uses TRBV5-1 with TRBJ1-5; D is uncertain. Germline values: CDR1 SGHRS, CDR2 YFSETQ. The length of the CDR3 is 15 residues. V lost 1 base to trimming and J lost 1 base, with 9 bases between them. CDR3 protein: CASSLSTGSNQPQHF. The CDR3 DNA reads as TGCGCCAGCAGCTTGTCTACGGGAAGCAATCAGCCCCAGCATTTT.

The table lists this clone with a few counts. This chain uses TRBV5-8 with TRBJ2-7, with 9 positions matching TRBD2. Germline V lookup: CDR1 SGHTS, CDR2 YDEGEE. V dropped 4 bases and J dropped 6; count of bases not matched to a gene: 11. The CDR3 spans 15 residues. CDR3 nucleotides: TGTGCCAGCAGCCCCTGGACTAGCGAAATCAGCGAGCAGTACTTC. Residues: CASSPWTSEISEQYF.